The 23 T cell receptor beta chains listed next were all sequenced from one sample in a study of blood T cell repertoires in COVID-19. Assay used: immunoSEQ multiplex PCR; TCRdb lists only in-frame clones, some missing. The sample includes 350,000 to 500,000 clones, around 90% of them seen just once. The sequencing sample was made of peripheral blood. These receptors were collected from a young man with COVID-19, enrolled during active disease.

This rearrangement joins TRBV5-6 to TRBJ2-6; perhaps TRBD2 as D (5 bases). Germline assignment: CDR1 SGHDT and CDR2 YYEEEE. Trimming removed 4 bases at V and 0 bases at J, with 11 bases between. This CDR3 spans 16 amino acids. Here the CDR3 DNA reads TGTGCCAGCAGCGGAGGAAGCTCCTCTGGGGCCAACGTCCTGACTTTC. Translating it yields CASSGGSSSGANVLTF.

The chain is built from TRBV7-2 and TRBJ2-3, with 8 bases identical to TRBD2. V lost 4 bases and J lost 4; bases outside the gene matches: 4. Germline V CDR1 and CDR2: SGHTA, FQGNSA. The CDR3 has 14 amino acids. The CDR3 is CASSSGTSSDTQYF. The CDR3 region has the DNA TGTGCCAGCAGCTCAGGGACTAGTTCAGATACGCAGTATTTT.

The rearrangement joins TRBV24-1 to TRBJ2-2, with a weak D call TRBD1 (5 bases). The CDR3 has 13 residues. CDR1 KGHDR and CDR2 SFDVKD come from the germline V gene. Deletions cut 4 bases from V and 5 bases from J, with 7 bases between. The CDR3 loop reads CATSERTTGELFF. Written as DNA, the CDR3 is TGTGCCACCAGTGAACGGACAACCGGGGAGCTGTTTTTT.

V and J are TRBV19 and TRBJ2-4; no clear D gene. In germline, CDR1 is LNHDA, CDR2 SQIVND (reference sequence). V was cut by 6 bases and J by 8 bases, with 14 bases left in between. The CDR3 extends over 13 amino acids. The CDR3 sequence is CASSYTIRDIQYF. The CDR3 DNA reads TGTGCCAGTAGCTACACTATTCGGGACATTCAGTACTTC.

V and J are TRBV3-1 (or the pseudogene TRBV3-2) and TRBJ1-2, with 7 nucleotides matching TRBD1. CDR3 size: 14 residues. Germline CDR1 is LGHDT and CDR2 is YNNKEL (reference sequence). The V and J ends lost 4 bases and 6 bases, in that order; junction bases with no gene match: 8. CDR3 bases: TGTGCCAGCAGCCTAAGGGGGCAGGGTAATGGCTACACCTTC. Its protein is CASSLRGQGNGYTF.

DNA of the CDR3: TGTGCCAGCAGCGATCAGACAGGGGATAACACTGAAGCTTTCTTT. It specifies CASSDQTGDNTEAFF. The chain uses TRBV6-5 and TRBJ1-1; TRBD1 agrees at 8 bases. Per germline, CDR1 MNHEY and CDR2 SVGAGI. Losses at the gene ends were 6 bases for V and 2 bases for J; bases not matched to a gene: 8. The CDR3 is 15 residues long.

V is TRBV5-4 and J is TRBJ2-1; perhaps TRBD2 as D (5 bases). CDR1 and CDR2 from the germline V gene are SGHNT and YYREEE (reference sequence). The CDR3 is 16 amino acids. V dropped 3 bases and J dropped 1 base, with 14 bases sitting between them. The CDR3 DNA follows: TGTGCCAGCAGCTGGGCCAACGGGAAGTCCTACAATGAGCAGTTCTTC. The encoded protein is CASSWANGKSYNEQFF.

This clone has only a few counts. This chain uses TRBV10-2 with TRBJ2-1; D not resolved. There are 13 residues in the CDR3. From germline, CDR1 is WSHSY and CDR2 SAAADI. Trimming left V 3 bases short and J 9 bases short, with 12 bases between. The CDR3 region has the DNA TGCGCCAGCAGTGACCATTCGGGTTTTGAGCAGTTCTTC. Protein: CASSDHSGFEQFF.

The chain combines TRBV12-3 or TRBV12-4 with TRBJ2-1; weak D call: TRBD2 (6 bases). This CDR3 comprises 13 residues. The V and J ends lost 8 bases and 3 bases respectively, with 11 bases between them. CDR3 bases: TGTGCCAGCTCCGGGGGTGACTACAATGAGCAGTTCTTC. Translation: CASSGGDYNEQFF.

The chain is built from TRBV18 and TRBJ2-5; 10 bases fit TRBD2. Trimming took 6 bases from V and 6 from J; bases not matched to a gene: 7. The CDR3 length is 14 residues. CDR1 is KGHSH, CDR2 LQKENI, per germline. CDR3 in DNA: TGTGCCAGCTCCGCCACTAGCGGGGATAAGACCCAGTACTTC. Its translation is CASSATSGDKTQYF.

V and J are TRBV19 and TRBJ1-1; D is unresolved. The CDR3 consists of 14 residues. Trimming took 7 bases from V and 5 from J, leaving 17 bases between them. Germline V lookup: CDR1 LNHDA, CDR2 SQIVND (reference sequence). The CDR3 here is CASIRSDAGTEAFF. CDR3 coding DNA: TGTGCCAGTATCCGGAGTGACGCGGGGACTGAAGCTTTCTTT. The full variable domain, rest sourced from reference TRBV19 and TRBJ1-1, is DGGITQSPKYLFRKEGQNVTLSCEQNLNHDAMYWYRQDPGQGLRLIYYSQIVNDFQKGDIAEGYSVSREKKESFPLTVTSAQKNPTAFYLCASIRSDAGTEAFFGQGTRLTVV.

The V call is TRBV10-3, the J call TRBJ1-5, with TRBD1 matching 9 bases. Germline V gives CDR1 ENHRY, CDR2 SYGVKD. The length of the CDR3 is 16 residues. V lost 2 bases, J lost 7 bases, and 9 bases stayed unmatched. CDR3 protein: CAISERGTGQGQPQHF. For the CDR3, the DNA is TGTGCCATCAGTGAGCGGGGGACAGGGCAGGGACAGCCCCAGCATTTT.

The V and J genes are TRBV2 and TRBJ1-4, with D maybe TRBD1 (6 bases). Germline V gene sequence: CDR1 SNHLY, CDR2 FYNNEI. This CDR3 has 14 amino acids. V lost 7 bases and J 0 bases, leaving 9 bases between the germline ends. CDR3 sequence reads: CASTDRSTNEKLFF. DNA for the CDR3: TGTGCCAGCACCGACAGGTCAACTAATGAAAAACTGTTTTTT.

CDR3 in DNA: TGTGCCAGCCAGGGAACGGATCCCCAGTACTTC. Residues: CASQGTDPQYF. This chain uses TRBV2 with TRBJ2-7; possibly TRBD1 for D (5 bases). Germline V gives CDR1 SNHLY, CDR2 FYNNEI. This CDR3 comprises 11 residues. Trimming shortened V by 8 bases and J by 10 bases, and 15 bases separated the two germline ends.

This clone has a single count. The chain recombines TRBV7-8 with TRBJ1-6; a weak D match, TRBD1 (6 bases). The CDR3 sequence is 15 residues long. Germline V gives CDR1 SGHVS, CDR2 FQNEAQ. Deletions cut 3 bases from V and 6 bases from J, with 12 bases between. CDR3 DNA: TGTGCCAGCAGCTTCGTTTACAGGGCTAATTCACCCCTCCACTTT. This gives the protein CASSFVYRANSPLHF.

This chain joins TRBV19 and TRBJ2-7, with 11 bases identical to TRBD2. The germline CDR1 and CDR2 sequences are LNHDA and SQIVND (reference sequence). The CDR3 runs to 15 residues. V lost 5 bases and J lost 4; bases outside the gene matches: 7. Here the CDR3 DNA reads TGTGCCAGTAGTCGGCAACTAGCGGGGGCATACGAGCAGTACTTC. Its protein product is CASSRQLAGAYEQYF.

This clone was counted a few times. This chain's CDR3 is CASSLAGGVVTDTQYF. The CDR3 nucleotides are TGTGCCAGCAGCTTAGCCGGCGGGGTAGTCACAGATACGCAGTATTTT. The rearrangement uses TRBV7-8 and TRBJ2-3, with a possible D match to TRBD2 (6 bases). The V and J ends lost 0 bases and 2 bases respectively, with 12 bases between them. Per the germline V gene, CDR1 is SGHVS and CDR2 is FQNEAQ. The CDR3 runs 16 residues.

The V gene is TRBV4-1, the J gene TRBJ2-5; tentative D call: TRBD1 (6 bases). This CDR3 is built from 15 residues. V shed 1 base and J shed 3 bases, with 12 bases lying between them. The germline V gene encodes CDR1 MGHRA and CDR2 YSYEKL. The CDR3 loop is CASSQGDRRKETQYF. CDR3 in DNA: TGCGCCAGCAGCCAAGGAGACAGGCGTAAAGAGACCCAGTACTTC.

This chain joins TRBV9 and TRBJ2-1, with D possibly matching TRBD2 (6 bases). The CDR3 loop spans 17 amino acids. With 3 bases removed from V and 5 bases from J, the gap between germline ends came to 21 bases. Germline lookup yields CDR1 SGDLS and CDR2 YYNGEE. The CDR3 region is CASSALGGMESHNEQFF. CDR3 DNA sequence: TGTGCCAGCAGCGCCCTGGGAGGAATGGAATCTCACAATGAGCAGTTCTTC.

V usage is TRBV7-2 and J usage is TRBJ1-4, with D tentatively TRBD1 (5 bases). CDR3 size: 14 residues. Germline CDR1 SGHTA, CDR2 FQGNSA. V lost 1 base, J lost 8 bases, and 11 bases lay in between. For the CDR3, the DNA is TGTGCCAGCAGCTTAGGCATCGGGGGGGAAAAACTGTTTTTT. This gives the protein CASSLGIGGEKLFF.

V is TRBV11-2 and J is TRBJ2-3; D uncertain. V was trimmed by 1 base and J by 1 base, leaving 6 bases between them. This CDR3 is built from 14 residues. Germline assignment: CDR1 SGHAT and CDR2 FQNNGV. CDR3 DNA: TGTGCCAGCAGCTTAGTTACTGGCACAGATACGCAGTATTTT. As protein: CASSLVTGTDTQYF.

V and J are TRBV19 and TRBJ1-2, with TRBD1 identical over 7 bases. The CDR3 spans 16 residues. Germline assignment: CDR1 LNHDA and CDR2 SQIVND (reference sequence). V gave up 6 bases and J gave up 2 bases; unmatched junction bases: 12. The CDR3, as DNA: TGTGCCAGTAGGGGACAGTTGGGGCTCAGGAACTATGGCTACACCTTC. Translation gives CASRGQLGLRNYGYTF.

The count of this clone is one. V is TRBV27 and J is TRBJ2-3, with 8 positions matching TRBD2. J gave up 3 bases and V 4 bases, and 9 bases lay outside the gene matches. The length of the CDR3 is 16 residues. Germline CDR1 is MNHEY and CDR2 is SMNVEV (reference sequence). The CDR3 loop is CASSSLVAGRTDTQYF. CDR3 in DNA: TGTGCCAGCAGTTCGTTGGTAGCGGGACGTACAGATACGCAGTATTTT.